This passage covers 13 T cell receptor beta chains from one sample sequenced in a study of a mutant IDH1 vaccine in newly diagnosed glioma. No antigens are known for them. Libraries were prepared by immunoSEQ multiplex PCR; TCRdb keeps only in-frame clonotypes and omits some of them. The sample gives 12,000 or so clones, around 86% of which show up once; under 7.5% is in the top ten. Time point: week 5, during vaccination. Vaccine doses each comprised 300 ug of mutant IDH1 20-mer peptide, with topical imiquimod. Sample: PBMCs, taken from a glioma patient whose treatment included an IDH1 peptide vaccine. The receptors here all came from a woman in her thirties or forties with glioma. Some clones in this sample may be carry-over from other donors' samples.

The chain combines TRBV30 with TRBJ1-1; D is undetermined. This CDR3 comprises 12 residues. Germline values: CDR1 GTSNPN, CDR2 SVGIG (reference sequence). Deletions cut 1 base from V and 7 bases from J, with 10 bases between. For the CDR3, the DNA is TGTGCCTGGAGTGAAGGACCCTATGAAGCTTTCTTT. It yields the protein CAWSEGPYEAFF.

This clone was found once. This chain uses TRBV6-6 with TRBJ1-2, with D possibly being TRBD1 (5 bases). V dropped 8 bases and J dropped 4 bases, with 11 bases sitting between them. The CDR3 length is 12 residues. Germline V lookup: CDR1 MNHNY, CDR2 SVGAGI (reference sequence). CDR3 DNA: TGTGCCAGCTCGGGACTCTTCTATGGCTACACCTTC. Amino acids: CASSGLFYGYTF.

This chain links TRBV7-9 with TRBJ2-7; TRBD1 aligns across 7 bases. V was clipped by 0 bases and J by 3 bases; unmatched bases: 8. From germline, CDR1 is SEHNR and CDR2 FQNEAQ (reference sequence). This CDR3 spans 16 amino acids. The CDR3: CASSLAQNNRGYEQYF. The CDR3 DNA sequence: TGTGCCAGCAGCTTAGCTCAGAACAACAGGGGCTACGAGCAGTACTTC.

The gene calls are TRBV5-1 and TRBJ1-5; D unclear. Trimming removed 1 base at V and 1 base at J, with 6 bases between. Per the germline V gene, CDR1 is SGHRS and CDR2 is YFSETQ. The CDR3 length is 14 residues. CDR3 protein: CASSLKPSNQPQHF. The CDR3, as DNA: TGCGCCAGCAGCTTGAAGCCAAGCAATCAGCCCCAGCATTTT.

The V gene is TRBV10-3, the J gene TRBJ1-2; 11 positions agree with TRBD1. From germline, CDR1 is ENHRY and CDR2 SYGVKD. The length of the CDR3 is 18 residues. V lost 10 bases to trimming and J lost 0 bases; unmatched junction nucleotides: 16. The CDR3, as DNA: TGTGCCACCTCCGAGGTGGCAGGACAGGGGGCGCCTAACTATGGCTACACCTTC. As protein: CATSEVAGQGAPNYGYTF.

The J gene is TRBJ2-7, the V gene TRBV6-5; D is unclear. In germline, CDR1 is MNHEY, CDR2 SVGAGI. V was pared by 6 bases and J by 12 bases, with 21 bases between. The CDR3 is 13 amino acids. CDR3 residues: CASSRLANQDSYF. Here the CDR3 DNA reads TGTGCCAGCAGCCGCCTTGCAAACCAGGATTCGTACTTC.

The V and J genes are TRBV5-5 and TRBJ1-2, with a weak D call TRBD1 (5 bases). The CDR3 loop spans 14 amino acids. V dropped 4 bases and J dropped 7 bases, with 17 bases sitting between them. Germline V CDR1 and CDR2: SGHKS, YYEKEE (reference sequence). The CDR3 is CASSPSEGRGGYTF. The CDR3 DNA reads TGTGCCAGCAGCCCCTCGGAGGGGAGAGGTGGCTACACCTTC.

The chain links TRBV30 to TRBJ1-2; 8 positions match TRBD1. This CDR3 is built from 12 residues. The germline CDR1 and CDR2 sequences are GTSNPN and SVGIG (reference sequence). V gave up 5 bases and J gave up 1 base; unmatched junction bases: 0. CDR3 sequence: CAWDRGNYGYTF. CDR3 bases: TGTGCCTGGGACAGGGGTAACTATGGCTACACCTTC.

CDR3 protein: CASSLEGNEQFF. CDR3 DNA sequence: TGTGCCAGCAGTTTAGAGGGCAATGAGCAGTTCTTC. The chain uses TRBV27 and TRBJ2-1, with a tentative D call TRBD2 (5 bases). Germline values: CDR1 MNHEY, CDR2 SMNVEV (reference sequence). V was trimmed by 2 bases and J by 6 bases, leaving 5 bases between them. The CDR3 spans 12 residues.

The chain employs TRBV27 and TRBJ2-7; D might be TRBD1 (6 bases). Trimming left V 8 bases short and J 2 bases short, with 16 bases between. This CDR3 is built from 14 residues. Germline-derived CDR1 and CDR2 are MNHEY and SMNVEV (reference sequence). The CDR3 region is CASGVLGQTYEQYF. The CDR3 DNA reads as TGTGCCAGCGGGGTATTGGGACAAACCTACGAGCAGTACTTC.

The J gene is TRBJ1-1, the V gene TRBV10-3, with TRBD1 identical over 7 bases. Germline CDR1 is ENHRY and CDR2 is SYGVKD. The CDR3 loop spans 13 amino acids. V was pared by 6 bases and J by 2 bases, with 3 bases of the junction left unmatched. DNA of the CDR3: TGTGCCATCAGAGGGACAGCAAACACTGAAGCTTTCTTT. This gives the protein CAIRGTANTEAFF.

V usage is TRBV6-4 and J usage is TRBJ2-3; 9 nucleotides line up with TRBD1. Per germline, CDR1 MRHNA and CDR2 SNTAGT. V trimming: 5 bases; J trimming: 2 bases; junction bases outside the gene matches: 5. This CDR3 comprises 15 residues. The CDR3 bases are TGTGCCAGCAGTTTCCGGACAGGGGACACAGATACGCAGTATTTT. It translates to CASSFRTGDTDTQYF.

This clone was counted once. The genes are TRBV7-2 and TRBJ2-7, with D perhaps TRBD2 (6 bases). The CDR3 is made up of 14 amino acids. V lost 3 bases to trimming and J lost 5 bases, with 14 bases between them. The germline CDR1 and CDR2 sequences are SGHTA and FQGNSA. CDR3 sequence (DNA): TGTGCCAGCAGCTTTACTAGCAACGTCCACGAGCAGTACTTC. Its translation is CASSFTSNVHEQYF. Looking up the rest from reference TRBV7-2 and TRBJ2-7 gives the full variable domain: GAGVSQSPSNKVTEKGKDVELRCDPISGHTALYWYRQSLGQGLEFLIYFQGNSAPDKSGLPSDRFSAERTGGSVSTLTIQRTQQEDSAVYLCASSFTSNVHEQYFGPGTRLTVT.